These 26 T cell receptor beta chains came from one sample sequenced in a study of Ad26.COV2.S vaccination and SARS-CoV-2 variants. Noted treatment: roughly 18 received Ad26.COV2.S at low or high dose, single or two shots; roughly five received placebo; per-sample allocation not given. Samples came from day 63 after the first vaccine or placebo injection. The data were produced by immunoSEQ multiplex PCR, yet TCRdb's version contains in-frame clones alone and is incomplete. Of about 460,000 clones listed, 89% are singletons. This specimen consisted of peripheral blood, obtained in a trial of Ad26.COV2.S vaccine versus placebo. These receptors all come from a person aged 18-65 years who received the Ad26.COV2.S COVID-19 vaccine or a placebo.

The CDR3 sequence: CASSIATGTRTDTQYF. CDR3 nucleotides: TGTGCCAGTAGTATAGCCACCGGGACTAGAACAGATACGCAGTATTTT. The chain links TRBV19 to TRBJ2-3; TRBD2 matches 8 bases. Per the germline V gene, CDR1 is LNHDA and CDR2 is SQIVND (reference sequence). The CDR3 contains 16 residues. The V and J ends lost 1 base and 3 bases, in that order; junction bases with no gene match: 6.

Remarks on this clone: One end of the junction fails to match germline, which may point to a read error. The gene calls are TRBV30 and TRBJ2-5; the match to TRBD1 covers 8 bases. CDR3 length: 14 amino acids. The germline V gene encodes CDR1 GTSNPN and CDR2 SVGIG (reference sequence). As DNA, the CDR3 is TGTGCCTGGAGTCCCCGGGACAGGACTTCGGGGAGTAACTTC. It yields the protein CAWSPRDRTSGSNF.

The rearrangement joins TRBV11-2 to TRBJ1-2, with 7 bases matching TRBD1. The CDR3 covers 14 residues. The V and J ends lost 4 bases and 7 bases, in that order; junction bases with no gene match: 9. Per germline, CDR1 SGHAT and CDR2 FQNNGV. CDR3 sequence: CASSSGQPSGGYTF. The DNA for the CDR3 is TGTGCCAGCAGCTCGGGACAGCCGTCGGGTGGCTACACCTTC.

This chain links TRBV19 with TRBJ2-3; D might be TRBD2 (5 bases). Germline values: CDR1 LNHDA, CDR2 SQIVND (reference sequence). Deletions cut 2 bases from V and 8 bases from J, with 11 bases between. The CDR3 is 13 residues long. The CDR3, as DNA: TGTGCCAGTAGTATATTGGCCCGGGGTACGCAGTATTTT. Its translation: CASSILARGTQYF. The complete variable domain, with remaining parts taken from reference TRBV19 and TRBJ2-3, reads DGGITQSPKYLFRKEGQNVTLSCEQNLNHDAMYWYRQDPGQGLRLIYYSQIVNDFQKGDIAEGYSVSREKKESFPLTVTSAQKNPTAFYLCASSILARGTQYFGPGTRLTVL.

This rearrangement joins TRBV5-1 to TRBJ2-5, with 8 bases that match TRBD2. The CDR3 covers 14 residues. CDR1 SGHRS and CDR2 YFSETQ come from the germline V gene. Germline trimming cut 3 bases from V and 1 base from J; bases unmatched to any gene: 2. CDR3 protein: CASSSGTSQETQYF. CDR3 nucleotide sequence: TGCGCCAGCAGCTCAGGGACTAGCCAAGAGACCCAGTACTTC.

V and J are TRBV30 and TRBJ2-5, with D possibly matching TRBD2 (6 bases). Trimming removed 2 bases from V and 4 bases from J, with 8 bases in between. Per germline, CDR1 GTSNPN and CDR2 SVGIG (reference sequence). This CDR3 has 12 residues. In DNA, the CDR3 is TGTGCCTGGAGTAAGGGAGGAGAGACCCAGTACTTC. It encodes CAWSKGGETQYF.

This chain uses TRBV2 with TRBJ2-5; 9 nucleotides line up with TRBD1. There are 15 residues in the CDR3. The V and J ends lost 6 bases and 1 base, in that order; junction bases with no gene match: 6. Per germline, CDR1 SNHLY and CDR2 FYNNEI. DNA of the CDR3: TGTGCCAGCAGGGAGGACAGGGGAGTCCAAGAGACCCAGTACTTC. This encodes CASREDRGVQETQYF. Full variable domain (rest looked up from reference TRBV2 and TRBJ2-5): EPEVTQTPSHQVTQMGQEVILRCVPISNHLYFYWYRQILGQKVEFLVSFYNNEISEKSEIFDDQFSVERPDGSNFTLKIRSTKLEDSAMYFCASREDRGVQETQYFGPGTRLLVL.

This clone was found once. The gene calls are TRBV21-1 and TRBJ1-1. TRBV21-1 is a pseudogene. The CDR3 totals 15 residues. CDR3 in DNA: TGTGCCAGCAGCAAAGAAGAGAGAGGGCACACTGAAGCTTTCTTT. Translating gives CASSKEERGHTEAFF.

V usage is TRBV27 and J usage is TRBJ2-1, with D possibly TRBD2 on 7 matching bases. Germline V CDR1 and CDR2: MNHEY, SMNVEV (reference sequence). V lost 5 bases and J lost 5, with 22 bases in between. The CDR3 spans 17 residues. DNA for the CDR3: TGTGCCAGCAGTCTCTCTTGGGGGGGCTTCAGGAACAATGAGCAGTTCTTC. Its translation: CASSLSWGGFRNNEQFF.

CDR3 region: CASSSTGPDSYNEQFF. CDR3 DNA: TGTGCCAGCAGTTCCACGGGACCCGACTCCTACAATGAGCAGTTCTTC. The chain combines TRBV6-6 with TRBJ2-1; possibly TRBD1 or TRBD2 for D (5 bases each). Trimming took 4 bases from V and 0 from J, leaving 13 bases between them. The CDR3 length is 16 residues. Germline V CDR1 and CDR2: MNHNY, SVGAGI (reference sequence).

The rearrangement joins TRBV18 to TRBJ2-1; 7 bases are shared with TRBD2. With V trimmed by 4 bases and J by 2 bases, 5 bases remained unmatched. From germline, CDR1 is KGHSH and CDR2 LQKENI. The CDR3 has 15 amino acids. The CDR3 loop reads CASSLSGPPYNEQFF. The DNA of the CDR3 is TGTGCCAGCTCACTTAGCGGGCCACCCTACAATGAGCAGTTCTTC.

J is TRBJ2-3 and V is TRBV9, with TRBD2 as a possible D gene (6 bases). The CDR3 is 13 amino acids. Germline loops: CDR1 SGDLS, CDR2 YYNGEE. Trimming took off 4 bases at V and 7 bases at J, with 13 bases between the two ends. In nucleotides, the CDR3 is TGTGCCAGCAGCACGCCGGGACTCAATACGCAGTATTTT. Its translation: CASSTPGLNTQYF.

In its sample, this clone was seen once. The chain is built from TRBV19 and TRBJ2-5; weak D call: TRBD1 (6 bases). Germline CDR1 is LNHDA and CDR2 is SQIVND (reference sequence). Trimming took off 6 bases at V and 1 base at J, with 12 bases between the two ends. The CDR3 length is 14 residues. The CDR3 protein is CASSGWGRQETQYF. The CDR3 DNA follows: TGTGCCAGTAGCGGCTGGGGGCGCCAAGAGACCCAGTACTTC.

The chain uses TRBV7-9 and TRBJ2-1; either TRBD1 or TRBD2 may fit D (5 bases each). Germline CDR1 is SEHNR and CDR2 is FQNEAQ (reference sequence). The CDR3 is 14 amino acids. Trimming left V 3 bases short and J 5 bases short, with 11 bases between. Written as DNA, the CDR3 is TGTGCCAGCAGCTTTCCGGGGCCCGACAATGAGCAGTTCTTC. It translates to CASSFPGPDNEQFF.

The chain recombines TRBV4-1 with TRBJ2-3; TRBD1 matches at 11 bases. V dropped 6 bases and J dropped 1; count of bases not matched to a gene: 3. This CDR3 region has 15 residues. The germline V gene has CDR1 MGHRA and CDR2 YSYEKL. The CDR3 sequence is CASRSGQGGTDTQYF. CDR3 nucleotides: TGCGCCAGCAGGTCGGGACAGGGGGGCACAGATACGCAGTATTTT.

The rearrangement links TRBV4-1 to TRBJ2-1, with TRBD1 as a possible D gene (6 bases). The CDR3 has 16 amino acids. V gave up 3 bases and J gave up 1 base, with 13 bases separating them. Per germline, CDR1 MGHRA and CDR2 YSYEKL. CDR3 region: CASSHRTAKSYNEQFF. The CDR3 DNA reads as TGCGCCAGCAGCCATCGGACAGCAAAATCCTACAATGAGCAGTTCTTC.

This chain connects TRBV5-1 to TRBJ1-1; 8 positions match TRBD1. The J segment lost 5 bases and the V segment lost 0 bases, leaving 3 bases of the junction unmatched. Germline V lookup: CDR1 SGHRS, CDR2 YFSETQ. The CDR3 extends over 14 amino acids. The CDR3 sequence is CASSLGQGMTEAFF. Here the CDR3 DNA reads TGCGCCAGCAGCTTGGGACAGGGGATGACTGAAGCTTTCTTT.

This clone was found once. The CDR3 is CASSLGGPYTEAFF. The CDR3 bases are TGTGCCAGCAGTTTAGGGGGACCCTACACTGAAGCTTTCTTT. The J gene is TRBJ1-1, the V gene TRBV28; possible D gene TRBD1, 5 bases. The CDR3 has 14 residues. Deletions cut 2 bases from V and 3 bases from J, with 10 bases between. From germline, CDR1 is MDHEN and CDR2 SYDVKM.

The V call is TRBV1, the J call TRBJ2-7; the table's D call, TRBD1, has no DNA check behind it. TRBV1 is given as a pseudogene. This CDR3 spans 14 amino acids. The CDR3 loop is CTSSQVQGRYEQYF. DNA for the CDR3: TGCACCAGCAGCCAAGTTCAGGGAAGGTACGAGCAGTACTTC.

The gene calls are TRBV5-1 and TRBJ2-4, with a possible D match to TRBD2 (5 bases). Germline V CDR1 and CDR2: SGHRS, YFSETQ. V was cut by 1 base and J by 3 bases, with 17 bases left in between. This CDR3 region has 17 residues. DNA for the CDR3: TGCGCCAGCAGCTTGTCCTTGGACGAGGCGGGCAAAAACATTCAGTACTTC. As protein: CASSLSLDEAGKNIQYF.

This chain uses TRBV2 with TRBJ2-7; D call uncertain. V lost 3 bases and J lost 3, with 15 bases in between. This CDR3 comprises 15 residues. Germline V gene lookup returns CDR1 SNHLY and CDR2 FYNNEI. The DNA of the CDR3 is TGTGCCAGCAGTGACCGGCTTGTTAATGTCTACGAGCAGTACTTC. It codes for CASSDRLVNVYEQYF.

The chain couples TRBV9 to TRBJ2-1, with D tentatively TRBD2 (6 bases). CDR3 size: 13 residues. Trimming pared 3 bases from V and 9 bases from J, leaving 13 bases between. Germline CDR1 SGDLS, CDR2 YYNGEE. CDR3 nucleotide sequence: TGTGCCAGCAGCGCGACTAGTCGTGGTGAGCAGTTCTTC. Protein product: CASSATSRGEQFF.

The chain recombines TRBV7-2 with TRBJ2-7; 8 nucleotides align to TRBD1. The CDR3 is 15 residues long. With V trimmed by 3 bases and J by 2 bases, 6 bases remained unmatched. Per the germline V gene, CDR1 is SGHTA and CDR2 is FQGNSA. The CDR3 DNA reads as TGTGCCAGCAGCTTGGAGGGACAGGTTACCTACGAGCAGTACTTC. Its protein product is CASSLEGQVTYEQYF.

The chain is built from TRBV3-1 (or the pseudogene TRBV3-2) and TRBJ2-3, with 12 bases lining up with TRBD2. V dropped 3 bases and J dropped 5; count of bases not matched to a gene: 3. This CDR3 has 15 amino acids. Germline-derived CDR1 and CDR2 are LGHDT and YNNKEL (reference sequence). DNA of the CDR3: TGTGCCAGCAGCCAGACTAGCGGGGGTGGAGATACGCAGTATTTT. Its protein product is CASSQTSGGGDTQYF.

The chain is built from TRBV13 and TRBJ1-3, with 7 bases matching TRBD1. The CDR3 contains 15 residues. Trimming took 2 bases from V and 0 from J; bases not matched to a gene: 1. Germline assignment: CDR1 PRHDT and CDR2 FYEKMQ (reference sequence). This CDR3 reads CASSLRGLSGNTIYF. CDR3 DNA: TGTGCCAGCAGCTTAAGGGGGCTCTCTGGAAACACCATATATTTT.

V usage is TRBV7-2 and J usage is TRBJ2-7; 7 bases line up with TRBD2. CDR3 length equals 14 residues. Trimming took 4 bases from V and 2 from J; bases not matched to a gene: 5. The V gene's germline CDR1 is SGHTA and CDR2 FQGNSA. The CDR3 reads CASSSQGGTYEQYF. The CDR3 nucleotides read TGTGCCAGCAGCTCGCAGGGAGGGACCTACGAGCAGTACTTC.